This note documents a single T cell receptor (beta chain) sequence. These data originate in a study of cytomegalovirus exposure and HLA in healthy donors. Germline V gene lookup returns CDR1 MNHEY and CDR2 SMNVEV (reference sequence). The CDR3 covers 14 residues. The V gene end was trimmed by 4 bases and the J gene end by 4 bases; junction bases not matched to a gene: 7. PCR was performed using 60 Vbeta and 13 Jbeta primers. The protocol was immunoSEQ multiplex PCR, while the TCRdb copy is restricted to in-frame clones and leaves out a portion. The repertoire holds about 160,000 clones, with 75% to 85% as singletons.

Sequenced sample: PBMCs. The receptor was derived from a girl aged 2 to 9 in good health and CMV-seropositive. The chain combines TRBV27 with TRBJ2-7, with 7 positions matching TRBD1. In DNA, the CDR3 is TGTGCCAGCAGTTATGACAGGGATGGGTACGAGCAGTACTTC. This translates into CASSYDRDGYEQYF.